Listed below are T cell receptor beta chains from one sample, sequenced in a study of T-cell reconstitution after alpha-beta-depleted transplantation in children. Each CDR3 protein is one row after TCRdb ran MiXCR on the PCR reads. Altogether almost 500,000 distinct CDR3 sequences are present, around an eighth being singletons, with the ten largest covering roughly 5.4%. The specimen comprised PBMCs from the stem cell graft donor, sampled from the stem cell graft. These receptors were obtained from a human donor who donated a stem cell graft to a child with combined immunodeficiency. The CDR3 runs from the conserved cysteine through the conserved F or W. The D gene is left open where the match is weak. Only some rows state a clone size, as once, few, many or a class for expanded clones.

TRBV7-9	many	TRBJ1-3	.	TGTGCCAGCAGCCGGAACTTCGTTGGAAACACCATATATTTT	CASSRNFVGNTIYF
TRBV7-9	many	TRBJ2-1	TRBD2	TGTGCCAGCAGCTTACTAGCGGGGCCGTCCTACAATGAGCAGTTCTTC	CASSLLAGPSYNEQFF
TRBV9	.	TRBJ2-3	TRBD2	TGTGCCGGCTCAGTGGGGCGGGAGACAGATACGCAGTATTTT	CAGSVGRETDTQYF
TRBV4-3	few	TRBJ2-3	.	TGCGCCAGCAGCCAAGATGCTAACGCAGATACGCAGTATTTT	CASSQDANADTQYF
TRBV2	many	TRBJ1-3	.	TGTGCCAGCAGTGATTTTGGAAACACCATATATTTT	CASSDFGNTIYF
TRBV10-3	few	TRBJ2-3	TRBD2	TGTGCCACGGGACTAGCGGCTAGCACAGATACGCAGTATTTT	CATGLAASTDTQYF
TRBV29-1	.	TRBJ1-1	.	TGCAGCGTTTTTGCGGGCAAGAACACTGAAGCTTTCTTT	CSVFAGKNTEAFF
TRBV6-2/TRBV6-3	many	TRBJ2-1	TRBD2	TGTGCCAGTATGGCTCTAGCGGGAGGTCGAAATGAGCAGTTCTTC	CASMALAGGRNEQFF
TRBV6-5	few	TRBJ2-3	.	TGTGCCAGCAGTTCAGGACTGCAGGCAGATACGCAGTATTTT	CASSSGLQADTQYF
TRBV7-9	few	TRBJ2-1	.	TGTGCCAGCAGCCCTCGGGGTCGACCGGACAATGAGCAGTTCTTC	CASSPRGRPDNEQFF
TRBV7-2	.	TRBJ2-1	.	TGTGCCAGCAGCAGGAGAACCTACAATGAGCAGTTCTTC	CASSRRTYNEQFF
TRBV12-3/TRBV12-4	.	TRBJ1-1	.	TGTGCCAGCAACTCCGGGGGACTTGGAGACACTGAAGCTTTCTTT	CASNSGGLGDTEAFF
TRBV9	many	TRBJ2-1	TRBD2	TGTGCCAGCAGCGTAGAGGCGGGAGTGGATGCCTACAATGAGCAGTTCTTC	CASSVEAGVDAYNEQFF
TRBV20-1	many	TRBJ2-1	TRBD2	TGCAGTGCTAACACCTTAGCGGGAGGCCACAATGAGCAGTTCTTC	CSANTLAGGHNEQFF
TRBV20-1	many	TRBJ2-1	.	TGCAGTGCTAGAGATAGGGGGAGGGGTGAGCAGTTCTTC	CSARDRGRGEQFF
TRBV7-2	few	TRBJ2-5	.	TGTGCCAGCATCGAACGGGGGTTCCAAGAGACCCAGTACTTC	CASIERGFQETQYF
TRBV12-3/TRBV12-4	.	TRBJ1-1	.	TGTGCCAGCATACCTCTGACAGAAATGAACACTGAAGCTTTCTTT	CASIPLTEMNTEAFF
TRBV27	few	TRBJ1-6	.	TGTGCCAGCAGTATGAACAGCTATACACCTTCACCCCTCCACTTT	CASSMNSYTPSPLHF
TRBV7-3	.	TRBJ2-3	.	TGTGCCAGCAGCTTAGTCGCGGGGTACACAGATACGCAGTATTTT	CASSLVAGYTDTQYF
TRBV28	few	TRBJ2-7	.	TGTGCCAGCAGTTTAGGCACCGGGGCTCCACTTCACGAGCAGTACTTC	CASSLGTGAPLHEQYF
TRBV20-1	few	TRBJ2-1	.	TGCAGTGCCCCGGGACTTCCAAACTACAATGAGCAGTTCTTC	CSAPGLPNYNEQFF
TRBV12-3/TRBV12-4	few	TRBJ1-1	.	TGTGCCAGCAGTTTTCGGGAAGGAAACACTGAAGCTTTCTTT	CASSFREGNTEAFF
TRBV29-1	few	TRBJ2-1	.	TGCAGCGTTGACGACGGGACGTACAATGAGCAGTTCTTC	CSVDDGTYNEQFF
TRBV28	many	TRBJ1-2	TRBD1	TGTGCCAGCAGCAAATCAGGGGGCGACTATGGCTACACCTTC	CASSKSGGDYGYTF
TRBV29-1	many	TRBJ2-7	.	TGCAGCGTTGAAGATTCAGGAAAGAGCTACGAGCAGTACTTC	CSVEDSGKSYEQYF
TRBV7-9	many	TRBJ2-5	.	TGTGCCAGCAGCTTATGGTCAGGACAAGAGACCCAGTACTTC	CASSLWSGQETQYF
TRBV27	.	TRBJ2-1	TRBD2	TGTGCCAGCGTCGGGACTAGCGGTAGCTCCTACAATGAGCAGTTCTTC	CASVGTSGSSYNEQFF
TRBV24-1	.	TRBJ2-1	TRBD2	TGTGCCACCAGTGAGACGACTAGCGTCCATGAGCAGTTCTTC	CATSETTSVHEQFF
TRBV5-1	few	TRBJ2-1	.	TGCGCCAGCAGCCCCCCCGGGAGTTTGTCTTACAATGAGCAGTTCTTC	CASSPPGSLSYNEQFF
TRBV20-1	.	TRBJ2-2	.	TGCAGTGCTAGGCCAAGGGTAATCTCCGGGGAGCTGTTTTTT	CSARPRVISGELFF
TRBV20-1	.	TRBJ2-7	.	TGCAGTGCTAGAGAGTGGGGGTACTCCTACGAGCAGTACTTC	CSAREWGYSYEQYF
TRBV7-2	few	TRBJ2-1	.	TGTGCCAGCAGCTCCCTGGAGTGGCGAACTGCCTACAATGAGCAGTTCTTC	CASSSLEWRTAYNEQFF
TRBV11-1	many	TRBJ1-3	TRBD1	TGTGCCAGCAGCTTACGACAGGGGAGTGGAAACACCATATATTTT	CASSLRQGSGNTIYF
TRBV12-3/TRBV12-4	few	TRBJ2-1	.	TGTGCCAGCAGTTTATACGCGGCTTCCTACAATGAGCAGTTCTTC	CASSLYAASYNEQFF
TRBV7-8	.	TRBJ1-1	.	TGTGCCAGCAGCCCCACCCGGACTCCCTGGGGCACTGAAGCTTTCTTT	CASSPTRTPWGTEAFF
TRBV24-1	.	TRBJ2-7	.	TGTGCCACCATGGGGGACATCCCCACCTCCTACGAGCAGTACTTC	CATMGDIPTSYEQYF
TRBV11-2	.	TRBJ2-3	.	TGTGCCAGCAGCTTACGACCCCTAGGGGGGGGTCGCACAGATACGCAGTATTTT	CASSLRPLGGGRTDTQYF
TRBV9	.	TRBJ1-2	.	TGTGCCAGCAGCGTAGATTCCTACCTAGGCTACACCTTC	CASSVDSYLGYTF
TRBV18	.	TRBJ2-3	TRBD1	TGTGCCAGCTCACTAACAGGGGATGTAGATACGCAGTATTTT	CASSLTGDVDTQYF
TRBV27	.	TRBJ2-5	.	TGTGCCAGCAGGGGGCCGACAGAACGGTACTTC	CASRGPTERYF
TRBV4-3	.	TRBJ1-1	.	TGCGCCAGCAGCCAAGATCAGAGACAGGTGTACACTGAAGCTTTCTTT	CASSQDQRQVYTEAFF
TRBV3-1	.	TRBJ2-1	.	TGTGCCAGCAGCCAAGACTACCTAGCCCACTCTAATGAGCAGTTCTTC	CASSQDYLAHSNEQFF
TRBV12-3/TRBV12-4	few	TRBJ1-2	TRBD1	TGTGCCAGCAGTTTTCTACAGGGGTTCGGTCATGGCTACACCTTC	CASSFLQGFGHGYTF
TRBV20-1	many	TRBJ2-1	TRBD2	TGCAGTGCTAGACCTAGCGGGAATTACTACAATGAGCAGTTCTTC	CSARPSGNYYNEQFF
TRBV4-2	few	TRBJ2-7	TRBD1	TGTGCCAGCAGCCAAGCCGGGACAGGCTCCTACGAGCAGTACTTC	CASSQAGTGSYEQYF
TRBV20-1	.	TRBJ1-6	TRBD1	TGCAGTGCCCCCACGGGAGGGGGCGACCCCACAAAGTATAATTCACCCCTCCACTTT	CSAPTGGGDPTKYNSPLHF